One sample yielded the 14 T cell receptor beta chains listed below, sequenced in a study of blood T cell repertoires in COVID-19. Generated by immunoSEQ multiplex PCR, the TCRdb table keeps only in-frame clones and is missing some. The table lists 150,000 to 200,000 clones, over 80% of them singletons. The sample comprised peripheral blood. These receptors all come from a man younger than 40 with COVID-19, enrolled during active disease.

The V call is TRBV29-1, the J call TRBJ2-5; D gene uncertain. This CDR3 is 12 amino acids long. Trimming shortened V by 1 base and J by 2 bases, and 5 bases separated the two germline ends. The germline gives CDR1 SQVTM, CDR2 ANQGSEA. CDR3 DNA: TGCAGCGTTGAAGGCAGACAAGAGACCCAGTACTTC. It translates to CSVEGRQETQYF.

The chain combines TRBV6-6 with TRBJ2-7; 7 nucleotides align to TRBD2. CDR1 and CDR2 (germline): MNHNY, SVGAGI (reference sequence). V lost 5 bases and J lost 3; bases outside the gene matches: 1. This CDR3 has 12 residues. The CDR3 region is CASSRTSYEQYF. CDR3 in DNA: TGTGCCAGCAGTAGGACTAGCTACGAGCAGTACTTC.

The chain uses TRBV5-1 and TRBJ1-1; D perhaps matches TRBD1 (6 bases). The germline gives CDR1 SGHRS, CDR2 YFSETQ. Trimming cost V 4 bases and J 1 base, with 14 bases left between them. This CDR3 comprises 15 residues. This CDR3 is CASSLTTGGNTEAFF. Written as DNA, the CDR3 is TGCGCCAGCAGCCTAACGACAGGAGGGAACACTGAAGCTTTCTTT.

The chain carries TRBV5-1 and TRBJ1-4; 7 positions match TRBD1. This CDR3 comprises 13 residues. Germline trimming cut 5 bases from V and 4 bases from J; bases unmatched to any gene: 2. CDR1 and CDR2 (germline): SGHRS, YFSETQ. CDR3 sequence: CASSRDSNEKLFF. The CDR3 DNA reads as TGCGCCAGCAGTCGGGACAGTAATGAAAAACTGTTTTTT.

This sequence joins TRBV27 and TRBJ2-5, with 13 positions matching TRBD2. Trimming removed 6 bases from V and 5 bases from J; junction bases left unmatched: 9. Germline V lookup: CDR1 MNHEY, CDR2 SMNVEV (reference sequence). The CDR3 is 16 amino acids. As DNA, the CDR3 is TGTGCCAGCAGCCACCGACTAGCGGGGGGTTTTGAGACCCAGTACTTC. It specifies CASSHRLAGGFETQYF.

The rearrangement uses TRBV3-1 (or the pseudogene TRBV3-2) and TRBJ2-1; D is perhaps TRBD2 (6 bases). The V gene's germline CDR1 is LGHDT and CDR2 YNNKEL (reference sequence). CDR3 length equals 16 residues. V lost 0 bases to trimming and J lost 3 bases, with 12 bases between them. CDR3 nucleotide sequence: TGTGCCAGCAGCCAAGATTTGGCGGACTACTACAATGAGCAGTTCTTC. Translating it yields CASSQDLADYYNEQFF.

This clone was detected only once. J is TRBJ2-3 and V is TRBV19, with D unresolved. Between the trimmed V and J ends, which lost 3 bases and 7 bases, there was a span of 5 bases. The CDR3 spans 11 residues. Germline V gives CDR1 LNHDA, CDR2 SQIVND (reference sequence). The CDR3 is CASSISNTQYF. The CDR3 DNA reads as TGTGCCAGTAGTATCAGTAATACGCAGTATTTT.

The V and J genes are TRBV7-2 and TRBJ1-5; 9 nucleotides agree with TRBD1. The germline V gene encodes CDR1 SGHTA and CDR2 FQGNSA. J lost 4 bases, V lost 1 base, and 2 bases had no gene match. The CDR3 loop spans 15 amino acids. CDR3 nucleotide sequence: TGTGCCAGCAGCTTAGGGGGACAGGGAAATCAGCCCCAGCATTTT. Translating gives CASSLGGQGNQPQHF. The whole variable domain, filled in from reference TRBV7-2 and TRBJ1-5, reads GAGVSQSPSNKVTEKGKDVELRCDPISGHTALYWYRQSLGQGLEFLIYFQGNSAPDKSGLPSDRFSAERTGGSVSTLTIQRTQQEDSAVYLCASSLGGQGNQPQHFGDGTRLSIL.

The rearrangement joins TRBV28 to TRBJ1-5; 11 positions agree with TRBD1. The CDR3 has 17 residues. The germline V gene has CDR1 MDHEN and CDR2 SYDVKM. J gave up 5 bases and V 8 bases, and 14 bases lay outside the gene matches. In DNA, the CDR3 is TGTGCCAGCTACCCCCTAGGGAGGACAGGGGGCCATCAGCCCCAGCATTTT. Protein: CASYPLGRTGGHQPQHF.

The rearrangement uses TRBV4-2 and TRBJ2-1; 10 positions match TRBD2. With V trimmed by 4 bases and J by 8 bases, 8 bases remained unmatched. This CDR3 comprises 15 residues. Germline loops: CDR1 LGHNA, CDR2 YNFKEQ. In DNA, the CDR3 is TGTGCCAGCAGCCTCGGGCCTAGCGGGAGTGATGAGCAGTTCTTC. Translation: CASSLGPSGSDEQFF.

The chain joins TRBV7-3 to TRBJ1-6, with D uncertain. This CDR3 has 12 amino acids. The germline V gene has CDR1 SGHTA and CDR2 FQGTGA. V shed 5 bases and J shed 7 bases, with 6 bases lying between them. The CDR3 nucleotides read TGTGCCAGCAGCGTGACAAATTCACCCCTCCACTTT. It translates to CASSVTNSPLHF.

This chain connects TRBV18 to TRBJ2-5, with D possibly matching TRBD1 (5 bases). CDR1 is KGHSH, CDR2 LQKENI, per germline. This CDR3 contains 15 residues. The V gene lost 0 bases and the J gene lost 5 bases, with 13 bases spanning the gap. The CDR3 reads CASSPPLARGETQYF. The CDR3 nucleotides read TGTGCCAGCTCACCACCTTTAGCTAGGGGCGAGACCCAGTACTTC.

The CDR3 spells CASSSHRGQNEQFF. Here the CDR3 DNA reads TGTGCCAGCAGTTCGCACAGGGGGCAAAATGAGCAGTTCTTC. This chain connects TRBV28 to TRBJ2-1; 9 nucleotides line up with TRBD1. This CDR3 is 14 amino acids long. The V and J ends lost 4 bases and 7 bases, in that order; junction bases with no gene match: 5. The germline CDR1 and CDR2 sequences are MDHEN and SYDVKM.

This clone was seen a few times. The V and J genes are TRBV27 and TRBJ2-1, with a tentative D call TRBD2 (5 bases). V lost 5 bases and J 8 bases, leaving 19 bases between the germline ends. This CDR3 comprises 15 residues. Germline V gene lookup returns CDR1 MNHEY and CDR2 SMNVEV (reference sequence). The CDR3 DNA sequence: TGTGCCAGCAGTCACCGGGATCTGCTTGACGATGAGCAGTTCTTC. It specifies CASSHRDLLDDEQFF.